These 18 T cell receptor beta chains were sequenced from one sample in a study of blood T cell repertoires in COVID-19. Clones were sequenced by immunoSEQ multiplex PCR, and TCRdb holds only the in-frame ones, with some missing. The sample yields 100,000 to 120,000 clones, 65% to 80% seen once. The sequencing input was peripheral blood. The receptors stem from a woman aged 55 to 70 with acute or convalescent COVID-19.

This clone was seen a few times. This sequence joins TRBV6-1 and TRBJ1-1, with TRBD1 as a possible D gene (5 bases). The V gene lost 3 bases and the J gene lost 1 base, with 9 bases spanning the gap. This CDR3 has 14 residues. Germline lookup yields CDR1 MNHNS and CDR2 SASEGT. CDR3 sequence reads: CASSEWRGNTEAFF. CDR3 sequence (DNA): TGTGCCAGCAGTGAGTGGAGGGGGAACACTGAAGCTTTCTTT.

This clone was counted once. The chain uses TRBV6-5 and TRBJ1-4; D might be TRBD1 (5 bases). Germline V CDR1 and CDR2: MNHEY, SVGAGI. The CDR3 is made up of 14 amino acids. V gave up 5 bases and J gave up 10 bases, with 17 bases separating them. The CDR3 sequence: CASSPGTYGRKLFF. CDR3 nucleotides: TGTGCCAGCAGTCCGGGGACTTATGGGAGAAAACTGTTTTTT.

This clone was detected only a few times. This sequence joins TRBV11-2 and TRBJ2-1; perhaps TRBD2 as D (5 bases). CDR1 is SGHAT, CDR2 FQNNGV, per germline. Deletions cut 8 bases from V and 4 bases from J, with 12 bases between. This CDR3 comprises 13 residues. The CDR3 reads CASRGDLYNEQFF. CDR3 in DNA: TGTGCCAGCCGGGGAGACTTGTACAATGAGCAGTTCTTC.

The V gene is TRBV6-4, the J gene TRBJ2-5; D may be TRBD1 (5 bases). V was shortened by 5 bases and J by 5 bases, with 12 bases between the two germline ends. CDR1 is MRHNA, CDR2 SNTAGT, per germline. This CDR3 region has 13 residues. The CDR3 DNA follows: TGTGCCAGCAGTTCCAACCACAGGGAGACCCAGTACTTC. Its translation is CASSSNHRETQYF.

This rearrangement joins TRBV10-3 to TRBJ1-1, with 10 bases that match TRBD1. J lost 4 bases, V lost 6 bases, and 8 bases had no gene match. This CDR3 is built from 15 residues. Germline-derived CDR1 and CDR2 are ENHRY and SYGVKD. The CDR3 bases are TGTGCCATCAGCAGACAGGGGGCTTCGGGCACTGAAGCTTTCTTT. Protein product: CAISRQGASGTEAFF.

This clone has just a few counts. V and J are TRBV2 and TRBJ2-2; D ambiguous. CDR3 length equals 20 residues. V dropped 3 bases and J dropped 5 bases, with 28 bases sitting between them. Germline CDR1 SNHLY, CDR2 FYNNEI. CDR3 coding DNA: TGTGCCAGCAGTGATTATGACGGGTGGCCACCAGACTTATCTACCGGGGAGCTGTTTTTT. It yields the protein CASSDYDGWPPDLSTGELFF.

The chain has TRBV7-9 and TRBJ1-3; D is ambiguous. V was clipped by 4 bases and J by 4 bases, with 8 bases between them. The CDR3 is 13 amino acids. Germline-derived CDR1 and CDR2 are SEHNR and FQNEAQ (reference sequence). The CDR3 here is CASSSGLGNTIYF. The DNA for the CDR3 is TGTGCCAGCAGCTCAGGACTCGGAAACACCATATATTTT.

This clone was detected only a few times. The chain uses TRBV6-6 and TRBJ1-3; 7 positions agree with TRBD1. The V segment lost 6 bases and the J segment 0 bases; nucleotides outside the gene matches: 8. This CDR3 comprises 16 residues. Germline V gives CDR1 MNHNY, CDR2 SVGAGI (reference sequence). The chain's CDR3 is CASRTTGMGSGNTIYF. CDR3 DNA sequence: TGTGCCAGCAGGACGACAGGGATGGGCTCTGGAAACACCATATATTTT.

V and J are TRBV7-8 and TRBJ1-1, with TRBD1 matching over 7 bases. CDR3 length: 14 amino acids. V lost 8 bases, J lost 5 bases, and 11 bases stayed unmatched. The V gene's germline CDR1 is SGHVS and CDR2 FQNEAQ. The CDR3 coding sequence is TGTGCCAGCGGAATTGAACAGGGGAAAACTGAAGCTTTCTTT. It encodes CASGIEQGKTEAFF.

The chain uses TRBV3-1 (or the pseudogene TRBV3-2) and TRBJ2-5, with D perhaps matching TRBD2 (6 bases). V lost 8 bases and J lost 1, with 17 bases in between. Per the germline V gene, CDR1 is LGHDT and CDR2 is YNNKEL (reference sequence). There are 15 residues in the CDR3. CDR3 coding DNA: TGTGCCAGCGCGGCGGGGCTTAATTTCCAAGAGACCCAGTACTTC. Translation: CASAAGLNFQETQYF.

This chain uses TRBV5-1 with TRBJ1-5; a weak D match, TRBD1 (5 bases). Germline CDR1 and CDR2: SGHRS and YFSETQ. Trimming took off 0 bases at V and 6 bases at J, with 13 bases between the two ends. The length of the CDR3 is 15 residues. The CDR3 sequence: CASSLGAGQGQPQHF. CDR3 bases: TGCGCCAGCAGCTTGGGAGCAGGGCAGGGTCAGCCCCAGCATTTT.

The gene calls are TRBV27 and TRBJ1-3; TRBD1 matches 7 bases. There are 15 residues in the CDR3. J gave up 0 bases and V 6 bases, and 5 bases lay outside the gene matches. Looked up from germline, CDR1 is MNHEY and CDR2 is SMNVEV (reference sequence). Written as DNA, the CDR3 is TGTGCCAGCAGGAGGGGACAGTACTCTGGAAACACCATATATTTT. It codes for CASRRGQYSGNTIYF.

The chain combines TRBV3-1 (or the pseudogene TRBV3-2) with TRBJ1-6, with 8 bases aligning to TRBD1. The CDR3 is 16 residues long. Germline V gene sequence: CDR1 LGHDT, CDR2 YNNKEL (reference sequence). The trim removed 5 bases at V and 6 bases at J, leaving 9 bases unmatched. The CDR3, as DNA: TGTGCCAGCAGCGCTATGACAGGGGAAGGTAATTCACCCCTCCACTTT. Translating gives CASSAMTGEGNSPLHF.

The chain combines TRBV19 with TRBJ1-2; 10 bases align to TRBD1. After removal of 6 bases from V and 7 bases from J, the junction contained 8 bases not matched to a gene. Germline CDR1 reads LNHDA; CDR2 reads SQIVND (reference sequence). CDR3 length equals 14 residues. In nucleotides, the CDR3 is TGTGCCAGTAGCCCCGGGACAGGGGACGGTGGCTACACCTTC. Protein product: CASSPGTGDGGYTF. Drawing the rest from reference TRBV19 and TRBJ1-2, the complete variable domain is DGGITQSPKYLFRKEGQNVTLSCEQNLNHDAMYWYRQDPGQGLRLIYYSQIVNDFQKGDIAEGYSVSREKKESFPLTVTSAQKNPTAFYLCASSPGTGDGGYTFGSGTRLTVV.

This chain links TRBV11-2 with TRBJ2-1; perhaps TRBD1 as D (6 bases). V lost 4 bases and J 3 bases, leaving 13 bases between the germline ends. CDR3 length: 15 residues. CDR1 is SGHAT and CDR2 is FQNNGV in the germline V gene. Here the CDR3 DNA reads TGTGCCAGCAGCTCCCGTGTACAGGGCTACAATGAGCAGTTCTTC. Its protein is CASSSRVQGYNEQFF.

V usage is TRBV3-1 (or the pseudogene TRBV3-2) and J usage is TRBJ2-2; tentative D call: TRBD1 (6 bases). CDR1 is LGHDT, CDR2 YNNKEL, per germline (reference sequence). V dropped 3 bases and J dropped 2 bases, with 19 bases sitting between them. The CDR3 contains 18 residues. As DNA, the CDR3 is TGTGCCAGCAGCCATAAGATGACCGCAGGGACAAACACCGGGGAGCTGTTTTTT. It encodes CASSHKMTAGTNTGELFF.

The gene calls are TRBV19 and TRBJ1-1; TRBD1 matches 8 bases. J lost 4 bases, V lost 5 bases, and 21 bases had no gene match. This CDR3 is built from 19 residues. CDR1 and CDR2 from the germline V gene are LNHDA and SQIVND (reference sequence). The CDR3 region has the DNA TGTGCCAGTAGTCCAATTCTGGGACAGGCGGGGCGCGGGGGCACTGAAGCTTTCTTT. It translates to CASSPILGQAGRGGTEAFF.

With respect to this clone: This sample also contains other DNA sequences that code for the same CDR3. The V and J genes are TRBV2 and TRBJ1-2, with 7 bases that match TRBD1. The CDR3 extends over 12 amino acids. V lost 1 base, J lost 8 bases, and 1 base stayed unmatched. Per the germline V gene, CDR1 is SNHLY and CDR2 is FYNNEI. This chain's CDR3 is CASSEDRGGYTF. As DNA, the CDR3 is TGTGCCAGCAGTGAAGACAGGGGCGGCTACACCTTC.